This T cell receptor beta chain was retrieved from a study of graft-versus-host responses after intestinal transplantation. Study in general: Transplants given to recipients were multivisceral, liver-intestinal, or isolated intestinal. Uniformly, recipients were administered anti-thymocyte globulin induction with subsequent tacrolimus and steroids for approximately 3 years. Study-wide points: Early post-transplant HvG declines showed an association with peak circulating GvH clone levels. GvH clones were identified in recipient marrow, with some first appearing in ileum or blood.

Produced via immunoSEQ multiplex PCR; TCRdb's table is partial and in-frame only. The repertoire consists of tens of thousands of clones, with 94% occurring once and the leading ten covering 0.15% to 0.2%. About this clone: Its antigen is undetermined.

The V segment lost 3 bases and the J segment 2 bases; nucleotides outside the gene matches: 7. There are 15 residues in the CDR3. Germline CDR1 is SGHRS and CDR2 is YFSETQ. The chain uses TRBV5-1 and TRBJ2-7; 8 nucleotides line up with TRBD1. Sequenced material: unstimulated CD4+ T cells sorted from spleen or lymph node cells, taken before transplant. This TCR came from a human donor who was the organ donor for an intestinal transplant. This CDR3 reads CASSYAGDRPYEQYF. The CDR3 DNA follows: TGCGCCAGCAGCTATGCTGGGGACAGGCCCTACGAGCAGTACTTC.